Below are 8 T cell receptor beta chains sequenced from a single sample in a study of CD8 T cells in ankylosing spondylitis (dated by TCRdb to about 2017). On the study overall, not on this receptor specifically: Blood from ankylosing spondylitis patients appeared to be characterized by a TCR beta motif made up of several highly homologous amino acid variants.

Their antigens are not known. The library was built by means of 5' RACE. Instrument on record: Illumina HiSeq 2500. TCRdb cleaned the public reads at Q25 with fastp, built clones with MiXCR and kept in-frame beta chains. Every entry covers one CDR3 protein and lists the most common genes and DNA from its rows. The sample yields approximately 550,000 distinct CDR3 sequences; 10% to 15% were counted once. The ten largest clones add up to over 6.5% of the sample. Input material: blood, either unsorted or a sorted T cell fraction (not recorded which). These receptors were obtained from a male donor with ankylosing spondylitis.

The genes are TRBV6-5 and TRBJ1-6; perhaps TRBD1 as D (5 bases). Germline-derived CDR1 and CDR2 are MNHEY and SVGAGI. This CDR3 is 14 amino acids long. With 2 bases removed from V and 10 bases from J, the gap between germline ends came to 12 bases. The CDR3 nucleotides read TGTGCCAGCAGTTACCCCAGGGAGGAATCACCCCTCCACTTT. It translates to CASSYPREESPLHF.

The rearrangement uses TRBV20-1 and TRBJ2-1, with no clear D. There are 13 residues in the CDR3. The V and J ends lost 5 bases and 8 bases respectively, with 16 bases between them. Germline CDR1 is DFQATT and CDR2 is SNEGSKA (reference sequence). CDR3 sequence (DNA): TGCAGTGCTTCCCGGTCCACCGGGTATGAGCAGTTCTTC. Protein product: CSASRSTGYEQFF.

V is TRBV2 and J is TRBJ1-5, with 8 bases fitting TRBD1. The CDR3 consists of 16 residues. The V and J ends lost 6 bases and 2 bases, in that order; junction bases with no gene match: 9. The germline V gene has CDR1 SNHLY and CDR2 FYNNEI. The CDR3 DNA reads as TGTGCCAGCAGGCCGCCGTTGGACAGGGGCAATCAGCCCCAGCATTTT. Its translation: CASRPPLDRGNQPQHF.

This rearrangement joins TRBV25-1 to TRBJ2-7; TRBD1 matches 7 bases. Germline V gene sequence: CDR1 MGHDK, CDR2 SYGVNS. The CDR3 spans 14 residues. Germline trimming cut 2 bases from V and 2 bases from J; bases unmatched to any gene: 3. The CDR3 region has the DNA TGTGCCAGCAGTGAACCCGGGACAGCCTACGAGCAGTACTTC. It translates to CASSEPGTAYEQYF.

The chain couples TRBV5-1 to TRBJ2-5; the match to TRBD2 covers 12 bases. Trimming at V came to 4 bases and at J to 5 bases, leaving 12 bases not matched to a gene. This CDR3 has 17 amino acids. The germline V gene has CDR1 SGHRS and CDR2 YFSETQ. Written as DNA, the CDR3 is TGCGCCAGCAGCCCGGGGTGGACTAGCGGGGAGCGGGAGACCCAGTACTTC. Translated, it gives CASSPGWTSGERETQYF.

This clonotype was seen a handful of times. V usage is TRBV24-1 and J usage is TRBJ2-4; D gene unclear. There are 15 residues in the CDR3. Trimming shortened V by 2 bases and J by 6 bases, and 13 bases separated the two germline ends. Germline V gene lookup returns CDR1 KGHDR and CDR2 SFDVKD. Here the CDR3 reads CATSDSATTGNIQYF. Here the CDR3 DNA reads TGTGCCACCAGTGATTCAGCCACCACTGGAAACATTCAGTACTTC.

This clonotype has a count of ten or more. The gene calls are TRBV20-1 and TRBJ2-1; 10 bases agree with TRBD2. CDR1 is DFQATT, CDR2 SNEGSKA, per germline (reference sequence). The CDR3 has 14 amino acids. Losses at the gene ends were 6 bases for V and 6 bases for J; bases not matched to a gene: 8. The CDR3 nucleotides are TGCAGTGCAAGAAATAGCGGGAGGAGCAATGAGCAGTTCTTC. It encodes CSARNSGRSNEQFF.

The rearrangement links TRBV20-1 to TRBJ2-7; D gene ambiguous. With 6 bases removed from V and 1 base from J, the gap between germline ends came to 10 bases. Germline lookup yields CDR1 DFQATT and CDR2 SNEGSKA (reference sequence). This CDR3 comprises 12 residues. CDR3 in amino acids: CSARLGSYEQYF. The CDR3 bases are TGCAGTGCCCGGCTAGGGTCCTACGAGCAGTACTTC.